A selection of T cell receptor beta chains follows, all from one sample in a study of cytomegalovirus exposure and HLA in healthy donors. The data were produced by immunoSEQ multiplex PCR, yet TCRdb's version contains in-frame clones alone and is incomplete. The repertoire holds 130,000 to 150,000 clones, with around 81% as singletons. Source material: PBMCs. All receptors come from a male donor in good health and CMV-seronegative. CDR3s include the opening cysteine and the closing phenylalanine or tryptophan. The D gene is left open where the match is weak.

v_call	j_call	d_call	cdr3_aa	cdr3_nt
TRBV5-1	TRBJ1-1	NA	CASSLGPGVGAEAFF	TGCGCCAGCAGCTTGGGACCCGGGGTCGGGGCTGAAGCTTTCTTT
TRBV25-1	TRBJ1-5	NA	CASSEYGQGSNQPQHF	TGTGCCAGCAGTGAATATGGTCAGGGAAGCAATCAGCCCCAGCATTTT
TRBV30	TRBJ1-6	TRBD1	CAWSRGDRGSPLHF	TGTGCCTGGAGTCGGGGGGACAGGGGCTCACCCCTCCACTTT
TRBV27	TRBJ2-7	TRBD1	CASSWDREGEQYF	TGTGCCAGCAGTTGGGACAGGGAGGGCGAGCAGTACTTC
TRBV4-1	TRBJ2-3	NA	CASSQDGLATDTQYF	TGCGCCAGCAGCCAGGATGGACTCGCTACAGATACGCAGTATTTT
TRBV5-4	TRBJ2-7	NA	CASSGSEESSSYEQYF	TGTGCCAGCAGCGGATCAGAGGAATCGAGCTCCTACGAGCAGTACTTC
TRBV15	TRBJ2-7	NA	CATSRDHRYAYEQYF	TGTGCCACCAGCAGAGATCACAGGTACGCTTACGAGCAGTACTTC
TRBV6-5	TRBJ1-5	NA	CASSRRGGPQHF	TGTGCCAGCAGCCGTCGGGGAGGGCCCCAGCATTTT
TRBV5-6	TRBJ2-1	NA	CASWGFKISTGVNNEQFF	TGTGCCAGCTGGGGTTTTAAGATATCGACAGGAGTTAACAATGAGCAGTTCTTC
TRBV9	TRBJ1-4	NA	CASSVGGTTNEKLFF	TGTGCCAGCAGCGTAGGAGGGACAACTAATGAAAAACTGTTTTTT
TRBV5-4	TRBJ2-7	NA	CASSLGGNYEQYF	TGTGCCAGCAGCTTGGGGGGCAACTACGAGCAGTACTTC
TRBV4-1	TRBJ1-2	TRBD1	CASSQAIRGRSRGYTF	TGCGCCAGCAGCCAAGCCATCAGGGGGCGGTCGAGGGGCTACACCTTC
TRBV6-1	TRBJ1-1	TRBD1	CASSSTGGRRTEAFF	TGTGCCAGCAGTTCGACAGGGGGAAGAAGGACTGAAGCTTTCTTT
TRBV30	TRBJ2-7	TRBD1	CAWTATGGGYYEQYF	TGTGCCTGGACAGCGACAGGGGGCGGCTACTACGAGCAGTACTTC